These 26 T cell receptor beta chains originate from one sample sequenced in a study of T cell repertoires in cytomegalovirus infection. TCRdb processed the reads anew with MiXCR; each CDR3 protein has one entry. The sample yields 300,000 or so distinct CDR3 sequences, under 30% seen once. Sequencing input: PBMCs. All receptors derive from a human donor in good health (CMV status not recorded). Some clones in this sample may be carry-over from other donors' samples.

V and J are TRBV5-5 and TRBJ1-5, with 7 bases lining up with TRBD1. This CDR3 is built from 15 residues. CDR1 is SGHKS, CDR2 YYEKEE, per germline (reference sequence). The junction had 9 bases not matched to a gene; V was cut back by 4 bases and J by 5 bases. CDR3 DNA: TGTGCCAGCAGCCCAAGGGACAGCCAAGATCAGCCCCAGCATTTT. Translated, it gives CASSPRDSQDQPQHF.

This clonotype was found many times. The J gene is TRBJ1-5, the V gene TRBV7-2; 7 nucleotides match TRBD1. This CDR3 region has 17 residues. Germline V gene lookup returns CDR1 SGHTA and CDR2 FQGNSA. Trimming at V came to 1 base and at J to 4 bases, leaving 10 bases not matched to a gene. The CDR3 DNA reads TGTGCCAGCAGCTTAGACGGCCGAGACAGGGTAAATCAGCCCCAGCATTTT. As protein: CASSLDGRDRVNQPQHF.

The CDR3 nucleotides read TGTGCCAGCAGCCAAGTGGGTGGAACTGAAGCTTTCTTT. This gives the protein CASSQVGGTEAFF. The chain links TRBV14 to TRBJ1-1; no reliable D call. V lost 1 base to trimming and J lost 5 bases, with 8 bases between them. Germline V gene lookup returns CDR1 SGHDN and CDR2 FVKESK. The CDR3 extends over 13 amino acids.

This clonotype was seen a handful of times. The CDR3 region has the DNA TGCGCCAACCGTTTGGGGCCGGGACAAACTTTAGCCAAAAACATTCAGTACTTC. This translates into CANRLGPGQTLAKNIQYF. The V gene is TRBV4-1, the J gene TRBJ2-4; a possible D gene is TRBD1 (6 bases). Trimming removed 10 bases at V and 0 bases at J, with 25 bases between. From germline, CDR1 is MGHRA and CDR2 YSYEKL. This CDR3 is built from 18 residues.

The chain joins TRBV5-1 to TRBJ2-1, with unresolved D. The ends were cut back, 0 bases at V and 0 bases at J, with 10 bases in the middle. Germline lookup yields CDR1 SGHRS and CDR2 YFSETQ. The CDR3 is made up of 16 amino acids. CDR3 sequence: CASSLDAVSSYNEQFF. The CDR3 DNA follows: TGCGCCAGCAGCTTGGACGCTGTTAGCTCCTACAATGAGCAGTTCTTC.

This chain joins TRBV20-1 and TRBJ2-3; D unresolved. The CDR3 covers 15 residues. Trimming pared 5 bases from V and 4 bases from J, leaving 19 bases between. CDR1 is DFQATT and CDR2 is SNEGSKA in the germline V gene (reference sequence). The CDR3 DNA reads TGCAGTGCTTCCCTGGAGCATGTAGGTTCAGATACGCAGTATTTT. This codes for CSASLEHVGSDTQYF.

The chain joins TRBV2 to TRBJ1-6, with a possible D match to TRBD1 (6 bases). The CDR3 runs 15 residues. Germline values: CDR1 SNHLY, CDR2 FYNNEI. Between the trimmed V and J ends, which lost 3 bases and 10 bases, there was a span of 16 bases. CDR3 region: CASSELGVQGSPLHF. CDR3 nucleotide sequence: TGTGCCAGCAGTGAGTTGGGGGTTCAGGGGTCACCCCTCCACTTT. Based on the CDR3 plus reference TRBV2 and TRBJ1-6, the full variable domain is EPEVTQTPSHQVTQMGQEVILRCVPISNHLYFYWYRQILGQKVEFLVSFYNNEISEKSEIFDDQFSVERPDGSNFTLKIRSTKLEDSAMYFCASSELGVQGSPLHFGNGTRLTVT.

CDR3 sequence (DNA): TGTGCCAGCAGCCCTTTTGAGGGAGGCCGCAAGCCATACGAGCAGTACTTC. It yields the protein CASSPFEGGRKPYEQYF. The chain uses TRBV7-2 and TRBJ2-7, with D perhaps matching TRBD2 (6 bases). Trimming shortened V by 5 bases and J by 4 bases, and 24 bases separated the two germline ends. CDR1 is SGHTA, CDR2 FQGNSA, per germline. This CDR3 is 17 amino acids long.

This clonotype was found many times. The chain has TRBV7-2 and TRBJ2-3; 14 positions match TRBD2. The length of the CDR3 is 19 residues. V dropped 5 bases and J dropped 0; count of bases not matched to a gene: 10. The germline gives CDR1 SGHTA, CDR2 FQGNSA. The DNA of the CDR3 is TGTGCCAGCAGCGGAGGGACTAGCGGGAGCGCTACTAGCACAGATACGCAGTATTTT. Translating gives CASSGGTSGSATSTDTQYF.

This clonotype showed up just a few times. J is TRBJ2-7 and V is TRBV3-1, with D unclear. Trimming stripped 4 bases from V and 0 bases from J, with 10 bases between. The CDR3 sequence is 14 residues long. Germline values: CDR1 LGHDT, CDR2 YNNKEL (reference sequence). The chain's CDR3 is CASSPVPNSYEQYF. The CDR3 nucleotides read TGTGCCAGCAGCCCCGTGCCAAACTCCTACGAGCAGTACTTC.

In this sample, this clonotype turned up many times. The CDR3 bases are TGTGCCAGCAGCCTCGGACTAGCAACGCAGTATTTT. It is translated as CASSLGLATQYF. The chain links TRBV7-9 to TRBJ2-3, with 8 positions matching TRBD2. The CDR3 has 12 residues. Trimming took 5 bases from V and 9 from J; bases not matched to a gene: 4. Germline V gives CDR1 SEHNR, CDR2 FQNEAQ (reference sequence). The full variable domain, completed using reference TRBV7-9 and TRBJ2-3, is DTGVSQNPRHKITKRGQNVTFRCDPISEHNRLYWYRQTLGQGPEFLTYFQNEAQLEKSRLLSDRFSAERPKGSFSTLEIQRTEQGDSAMYLCASSLGLATQYFGPGTRLTVL.

This clonotype was counted at least ten times. V and J are TRBV6-1 and TRBJ2-5; D might be TRBD2 (5 bases). This CDR3 region has 15 residues. Germline lookup yields CDR1 MNHNS and CDR2 SASEGT. Trimming removed 8 bases at V and 4 bases at J, with 20 bases between. The CDR3 region has the DNA TGTGCCAGCGGGATCCGGGCTAAAGAGGGAGAGACCCAGTACTTC. Amino acid sequence: CASGIRAKEGETQYF.

This clonotype was recorded once. J is TRBJ2-7 and V is TRBV18; no reliable D call. Germline V gene lookup returns CDR1 KGHSH and CDR2 LQKENI. This CDR3 has 16 residues. V was trimmed by 4 bases and J by 6 bases, leaving 22 bases between them. CDR3 residues: CASSRISGPDEAEQYF. The DNA for the CDR3 is TGTGCCAGCTCACGGATCTCTGGACCAGATGAGGCCGAGCAGTACTTC.

The rearrangement links TRBV6-4 to TRBJ1-1, with 7 bases aligning to TRBD1. Looked up from germline, CDR1 is MRHNA and CDR2 is SNTAGT. The CDR3 covers 14 residues. With 0 bases clipped from V and 4 bases from J, the junction kept 2 bases outside the gene matches. This CDR3 reads CASSDSSGGTEAFF. The CDR3 nucleotides read TGTGCCAGCAGTGACTCATCAGGGGGCACTGAAGCTTTCTTT.

The chain couples TRBV28 to TRBJ2-7; D tentatively fits TRBD1 or TRBD2 (5 bases each). V was clipped by 3 bases and J by 2 bases, with 11 bases between them. The germline CDR1 and CDR2 sequences are MDHEN and SYDVKM. The CDR3 has 14 amino acids. The CDR3 sequence is CASSFPTGPYEQYF. The CDR3 DNA follows: TGTGCCAGCAGTTTCCCCACGGGGCCCTACGAGCAGTACTTC. Full variable domain (missing parts from reference TRBV28 and TRBJ2-7): DVKVTQSSRYLVKRTGEKVFLECVQDMDHENMFWYRQDPGLGLRLIYFSYDVKMKEKGDIPEGYSVSREKKERFSLILESASTNQTSMYLCASSFPTGPYEQYFGPGTRLTVT.

This clonotype showed up just once. A much larger clone is a single base away; this may be a read error. The CDR3 carries no conserved terminal phenylalanine or tryptophan, so it likely arises from a read error. The chain has TRBV7-9 and TRBJ2-5; TRBD2 matches at 9 bases. The CDR3 is 15 amino acids. Germline V gene lookup returns CDR1 SEHNR and CDR2 FQNEAQ (reference sequence). J lost 6 bases, V lost 3 bases, and 8 bases had no gene match. CDR3 amino acids: CASSFDLAGSQTQYV. The CDR3 DNA sequence: TGTGCCAGCAGCTTCGATCTAGCGGGATCTCAGACCCAGTACGTC.

Many counts were recorded for this clonotype. The V and J genes are TRBV7-2 and TRBJ2-2; no clear D. CDR3 length: 13 amino acids. Germline V CDR1 and CDR2: SGHTA, FQGNSA. V lost 1 base and J lost 6, with 6 bases in between. The CDR3 region has the DNA TGTGCCAGCAGCTTAGTGGGTCCCGGGGAGCTGTTTTTT. Encoded protein: CASSLVGPGELFF. Full variable domain (outside the CDR3, taken from reference TRBV7-2 and TRBJ2-2): GAGVSQSPSNKVTEKGKDVELRCDPISGHTALYWYRQSLGQGLEFLIYFQGNSAPDKSGLPSDRFSAERTGGSVSTLTIQRTQQEDSAVYLCASSLVGPGELFFGEGSRLTVL.

This clonotype was seen more than once but under ten times. This chain connects TRBV12-3 or TRBV12-4 to TRBJ1-1; D uncertain. This CDR3 has 11 amino acids. V lost 3 bases, J lost 8 bases, and 7 bases lay in between. The CDR3 DNA sequence: TGTGCCAGCAGTTTGGCGGGAGAAGCTTTCTTT. Translating gives CASSLAGEAFF.

The V gene is TRBV7-8, the J gene TRBJ2-1, with 9 bases fitting TRBD2. After removal of 6 bases from V and 10 bases from J, the junction contained 10 bases not matched to a gene. Germline-derived CDR1 and CDR2 are SGHVS and FQNEAQ. The CDR3 totals 14 residues. The CDR3 DNA sequence: TGTGCCAGCAGTTCCGGGGCTGCGGGAGGGGAGCAGTTCTTC. Translation: CASSSGAAGGEQFF. The full variable domain, its missing parts supplied by reference TRBV7-8 and TRBJ2-1, is GAGVSQSPRYKVAKRGQDVALRCDPISGHVSLFWYQQALGQGPEFLTYFQNEAQLDKSGLPSDRFFAERPEGSVSTLKIQRTQQEDSAVYLCASSSGAAGGEQFFGPGTRLTVL.

This clonotype came up once. This chain links TRBV13 with TRBJ2-2; perhaps TRBD2 as D (6 bases). CDR3 length equals 16 residues. Germline CDR1 PRHDT, CDR2 FYEKMQ (reference sequence). Deletions cut 1 base from V and 5 bases from J, with 14 bases between. Here the CDR3 reads CASSLDGRSGTGELFF. CDR3 sequence (DNA): TGTGCCAGCAGCTTAGACGGGAGAAGTGGAACCGGGGAGCTGTTTTTT. Full variable domain (rest looked up from reference TRBV13 and TRBJ2-2): AAGVIQSPRHLIKEKRETATLKCYPIPRHDTVYWYQQGPGQDPQFLISFYEKMQSDKGSIPDRFSAQQFSDYHSELNMSSLELGDSALYFCASSLDGRSGTGELFFGEGSRLTVL.

The rearrangement joins TRBV28 to TRBJ1-5, with D uncertain. Germline V gene sequence: CDR1 MDHEN, CDR2 SYDVKM. With 9 bases removed from V and 11 bases from J, the gap between germline ends came to 14 bases. The CDR3 is 11 amino acids. CDR3 nucleotide sequence: TGTGCCAGTGTGCAGGACCTAACCCAGCATTTT. Residues: CASVQDLTQHF.

This clonotype was seen repeatedly, ten times or more. The CDR3 reads CASSFTGKDQPQHF. The CDR3 region has the DNA TGTGCCAGCAGCTTTACAGGGAAGGATCAGCCCCAGCATTTT. The chain recombines TRBV7-2 with TRBJ1-5; D possibly corresponds to TRBD1 (6 bases). Germline V gene data show CDR1 as SGHTA and CDR2 as FQGNSA. This CDR3 spans 14 amino acids. With 3 bases removed from V and 5 bases from J, the gap between germline ends came to 11 bases.

This clonotype was seen a few times. This chain links TRBV5-6 with TRBJ2-7, with unresolved D. Deletions cut 2 bases from V and 3 bases from J, with 12 bases between. The CDR3 length is 14 residues. Germline values: CDR1 SGHDT, CDR2 YYEEEE. The CDR3 DNA reads as TGTGCCAGCAGCTTCCGCAGGACCGACTACGAGCAGTACTTC. As protein: CASSFRRTDYEQYF.

Of note for this clonotype: At one end, the junction sequence differs from germline, possibly due to a read error. J is TRBJ2-1 and V is TRBV5-3; D is undetermined. TRBV5-3 is known as an ORF, though its function is uncertain. The CDR3 has 14 amino acids. CDR3 amino acids: CASSLTPTYNEQFF. In DNA form, the CDR3 reads TGTGCCAGCAGCTTGACGCCGACCTACAATGAGCAGTTCTTC.

A few counts support this clonotype. The V and J genes are TRBV20-1 and TRBJ1-5, with 7 positions matching TRBD1. Looked up from germline, CDR1 is DFQATT and CDR2 is SNEGSKA (reference sequence). The CDR3 totals 19 residues. J lost 1 base, V lost 4 bases, and 19 bases had no gene match. Here the CDR3 DNA reads TGCAGTGCTAACCGTCGCAGGGGGGCACAGAGATGGAGCAATCAGCCCCAGCATTTT. Protein sequence: CSANRRRGAQRWSNQPQHF.

The chain recombines TRBV2 with TRBJ2-6; D not certain. V dropped 4 bases and J dropped 2 bases, with 6 bases sitting between them. The V gene's germline CDR1 is SNHLY and CDR2 FYNNEI. This CDR3 is built from 14 residues. CDR3 region: CASSVQTGANVLTF. The CDR3 DNA reads as TGTGCCAGCAGTGTCCAAACTGGGGCCAACGTCCTGACTTTC.